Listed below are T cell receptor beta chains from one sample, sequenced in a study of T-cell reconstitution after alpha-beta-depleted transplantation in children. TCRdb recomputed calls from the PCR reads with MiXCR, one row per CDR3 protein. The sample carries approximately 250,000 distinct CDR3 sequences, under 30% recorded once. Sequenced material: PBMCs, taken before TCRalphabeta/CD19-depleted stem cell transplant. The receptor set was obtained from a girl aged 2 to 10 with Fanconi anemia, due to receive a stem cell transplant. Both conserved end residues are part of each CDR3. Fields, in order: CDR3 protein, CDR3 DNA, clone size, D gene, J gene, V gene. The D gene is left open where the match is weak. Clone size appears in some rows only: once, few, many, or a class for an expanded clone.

CDR3 protein: CASSLSRTGRRWNSPLHF
CDR3 DNA: TGTGCCAGCAGTTTATCCAGGACAGGGCGGCGATGGAATTCACCCCTCCACTTT
clone size: many
D gene: TRBD1
J gene: TRBJ1-6
V gene: TRBV27

CDR3 protein: CSAVFYSGFTDTQYF
CDR3 DNA: TGCAGTGCCGTGTTCTATAGCGGATTCACAGATACGCAGTATTTT
clone size: few
D gene: NA
J gene: TRBJ2-3
V gene: TRBV20-1

CDR3 protein: CASSLGTSLYNEQFF
CDR3 DNA: TGTGCCAGCAGTCTTGGGACTAGTTTGTACAATGAGCAGTTCTTC
clone size: many
D gene: TRBD2
J gene: TRBJ2-1
V gene: TRBV12-3/TRBV12-4

CDR3 protein: CASSFSSGGYNEQFF
CDR3 DNA: TGTGCCAGCAGTTTCTCTAGCGGGGGATACAATGAGCAGTTCTTC
clone size: many
D gene: TRBD2
J gene: TRBJ2-1
V gene: TRBV27

CDR3 protein: CASSVKTSGLAYEQYF
CDR3 DNA: TGTGCCAGCAGCGTAAAGACTAGCGGGCTTGCCTACGAGCAGTACTTC
clone size: many
D gene: TRBD2
J gene: TRBJ2-7
V gene: TRBV7-2

CDR3 protein: CASSLRTPYGGTDTQYF
CDR3 DNA: TGTGCCAGCAGTCTACGGACACCCTACGGGGGCACAGATACGCAGTATTTT
clone size: NA
D gene: NA
J gene: TRBJ2-3
V gene: TRBV28

CDR3 protein: CSARPTGQRGYGYTF
CDR3 DNA: TGCAGTGCTAGACCCACAGGGCAGAGAGGCTATGGCTACACCTTC
clone size: NA
D gene: NA
J gene: TRBJ1-2
V gene: TRBV20-1

CDR3 protein: CSLPGLGRDQPQHF
CDR3 DNA: TGCTCCCTGCCGGGTCTCGGACGGGACCAGCCCCAGCATTTT
clone size: many
D gene: NA
J gene: TRBJ1-5
V gene: TRBV20-1

CDR3 protein: CASSLELAGGHEQFF
CDR3 DNA: TGCGCCAGCAGCTTGGAACTAGCGGGAGGGCATGAGCAGTTCTTC
clone size: many
D gene: TRBD2
J gene: TRBJ2-1
V gene: TRBV5-1

CDR3 protein: CASSLGSHYEQYF
CDR3 DNA: TGTGCCAGCAGCTTAGGTTCGCACTACGAGCAGTACTTC
clone size: many
D gene: NA
J gene: TRBJ2-7
V gene: TRBV7-3

CDR3 protein: CASSILQGAKNIQYF
CDR3 DNA: TGCGCCAGCAGCATCCTCCAGGGTGCCAAAAACATTCAGTACTTC
clone size: NA
D gene: NA
J gene: TRBJ2-4
V gene: TRBV5-1